The rows below give T cell receptor beta chains drawn from one sample of a study of T cells in Graves' hyperthyroidism and ophthalmopathy. TCRdb re-called the multiplex PCR reads with MiXCR, one entry per CDR3 protein. This sample yields 500,000 to 550,000 distinct CDR3 sequences, of which about 20% are seen a single time; 47% belongs to the top ten. Material: blood. Receptors originate from a man aged 35 to 55 with Graves' ophthalmopathy. The CDR3 runs from the conserved cysteine through the conserved F or W. A D gene is named only where the DNA matches it firmly. The size field is filled for only some rows; it gives once, few, many or a size class.

d_gene,abundance,len,v_gene,j_gene,CDR3aa,CDR3nt
TRBD2,-,16,TRBV9,TRBJ2-5,CASSVGERGNQETQYF,TGTGCCAGCAGCGTAGGGGAGCGGGGGAACCAAGAGACCCAGTACTTC
TRBD1,few,18,TRBV11-1,TRBJ2-2,CASSKVRRDRANTGELFF,TGTGCCAGCAGCAAAGTCCGACGGGACAGAGCTAACACCGGGGAGCTGTTTTTT
-,-,12,TRBV10-3,TRBJ1-2,CAINEDYYGYTF,TGTGCCATCAATGAGGACTACTATGGCTACACCTTC
-,-,15,TRBV12-3/TRBV12-4,TRBJ1-1,CASSVTGTKNSEAFF,TGTGCCAGCAGTGTGACAGGCACGAAGAATTCTGAAGCTTTCTTT
-,many,17,TRBV7-2,TRBJ2-2,CASSFERGLDDTGELFF,TGTGCCAGCAGCTTTGAGAGGGGACTCGACGACACCGGGGAGCTGTTTTTT
-,-,10,TRBV27,TRBJ1-1,CASSNGTAFF,TGTGCCAGCAGCAACGGAACGGCTTTCTTT
-,few,13,TRBV7-9,TRBJ2-7,CASSFGSGDEQYF,TGTGCCAGCAGCTTCGGCTCCGGGGACGAGCAGTACTTC
-,-,12,TRBV20-1,TRBJ2-7,CSATSAPYEQYF,TGCAGTGCCACCTCTGCCCCCTACGAGCAGTACTTC
TRBD1,few,16,TRBV11-1,TRBJ1-1,CASSTRQGSPNTEAFF,TGTGCCAGCAGCACCCGACAGGGTTCGCCGAACACTGAAGCTTTCTTT
TRBD1,-,15,TRBV14,TRBJ1-2,CASSQDRGDSYGYTF,TGTGCCAGCAGCCAAGATCGAGGGGACAGCTATGGCTACACCTTC
-,-,14,TRBV6-1,TRBJ1-3,CASSALGYGNTIYF,TGTGCCAGCAGTGCTTTAGGGTATGGAAACACCATATATTTT
TRBD2,few,19,TRBV7-3,TRBJ2-5,CASSPYGSTSGIVQETQYF,TGTGCCAGCAGCCCCTACGGGTCGACTAGCGGGATTGTCCAAGAGACCCAGTACTTC